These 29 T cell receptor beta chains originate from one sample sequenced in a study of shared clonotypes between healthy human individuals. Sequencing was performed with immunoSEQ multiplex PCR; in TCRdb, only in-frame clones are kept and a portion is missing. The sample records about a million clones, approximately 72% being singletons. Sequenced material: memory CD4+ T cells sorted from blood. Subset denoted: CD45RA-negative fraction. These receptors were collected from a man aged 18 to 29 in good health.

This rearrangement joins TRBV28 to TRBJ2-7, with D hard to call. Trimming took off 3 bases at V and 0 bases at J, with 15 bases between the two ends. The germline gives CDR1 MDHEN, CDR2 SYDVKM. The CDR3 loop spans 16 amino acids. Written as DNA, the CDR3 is TGTGCCAGCAGTTTTAAAGGCTGGCCAAGCTCCTACGAGCAGTACTTC. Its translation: CASSFKGWPSSYEQYF.

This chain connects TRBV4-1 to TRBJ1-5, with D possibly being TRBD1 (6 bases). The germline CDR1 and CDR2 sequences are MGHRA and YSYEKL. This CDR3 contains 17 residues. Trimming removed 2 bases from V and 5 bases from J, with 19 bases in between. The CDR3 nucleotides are TGCGCCAGCAGCCAACTCCCGCGGGGGCTCAGCTATCAGCCCCAGCATTTT. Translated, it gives CASSQLPRGLSYQPQHF.

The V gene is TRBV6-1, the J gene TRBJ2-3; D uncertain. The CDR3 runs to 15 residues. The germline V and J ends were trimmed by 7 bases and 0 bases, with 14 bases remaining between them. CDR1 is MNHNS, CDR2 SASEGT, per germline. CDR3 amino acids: CASTLVDGSTDTQYF. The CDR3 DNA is TGTGCCAGCACCCTAGTCGACGGTAGCACAGATACGCAGTATTTT.

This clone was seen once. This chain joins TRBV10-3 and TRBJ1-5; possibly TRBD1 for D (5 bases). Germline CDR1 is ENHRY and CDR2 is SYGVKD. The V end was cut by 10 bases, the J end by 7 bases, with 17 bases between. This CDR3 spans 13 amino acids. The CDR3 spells CATTGGFTQPQHF. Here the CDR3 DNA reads TGTGCCACCACGGGGGGTTTCACCCAGCCCCAGCATTTT.

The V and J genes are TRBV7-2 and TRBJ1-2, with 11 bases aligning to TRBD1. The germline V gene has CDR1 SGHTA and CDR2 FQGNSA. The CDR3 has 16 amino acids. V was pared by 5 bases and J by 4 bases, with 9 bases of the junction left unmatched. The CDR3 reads CASSLGQGARGYGYTF. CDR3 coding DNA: TGTGCCAGCAGCCTAGGACAGGGGGCGCGGGGCTATGGCTACACCTTC.

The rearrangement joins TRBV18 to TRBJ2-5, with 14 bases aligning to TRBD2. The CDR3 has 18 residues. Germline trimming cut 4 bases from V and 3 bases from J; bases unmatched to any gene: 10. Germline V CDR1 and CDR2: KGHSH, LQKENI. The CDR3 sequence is CASSRGLAGGPGEETQYF. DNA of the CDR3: TGTGCCAGCTCACGCGGACTAGCGGGGGGACCAGGGGAAGAGACCCAGTACTTC.

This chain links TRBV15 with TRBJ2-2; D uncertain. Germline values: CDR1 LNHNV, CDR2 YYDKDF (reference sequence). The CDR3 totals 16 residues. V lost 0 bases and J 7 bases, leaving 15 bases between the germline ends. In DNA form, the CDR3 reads TGTGCCACCAGCAGAGATCGGCGAGTTGGGGACGGGGAGCTGTTTTTT. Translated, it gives CATSRDRRVGDGELFF. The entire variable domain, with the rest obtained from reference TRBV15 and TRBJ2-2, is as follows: DAMVIQNPRYQVTQFGKPVTLSCSQTLNHNVMYWYQQKSSQAPKLLFHYYDKDFNNEADTPDNFQSRRPNTSFCFLDIRSPGLGDTAMYLCATSRDRRVGDGELFFGEGSRLTVL.

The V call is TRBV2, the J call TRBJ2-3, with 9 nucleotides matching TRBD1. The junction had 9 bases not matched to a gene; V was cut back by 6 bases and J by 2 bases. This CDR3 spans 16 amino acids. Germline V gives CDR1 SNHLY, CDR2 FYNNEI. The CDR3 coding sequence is TGTGCCAGCAGCCGGACAGGGGCCACCAACACAGATACGCAGTATTTT. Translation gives CASSRTGATNTDTQYF.

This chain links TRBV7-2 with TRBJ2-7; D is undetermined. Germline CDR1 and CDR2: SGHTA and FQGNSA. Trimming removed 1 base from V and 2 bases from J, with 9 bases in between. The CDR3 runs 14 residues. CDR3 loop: CASSLVPGPYEQYF. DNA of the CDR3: TGTGCCAGCAGCTTAGTCCCCGGGCCCTACGAGCAGTACTTC.

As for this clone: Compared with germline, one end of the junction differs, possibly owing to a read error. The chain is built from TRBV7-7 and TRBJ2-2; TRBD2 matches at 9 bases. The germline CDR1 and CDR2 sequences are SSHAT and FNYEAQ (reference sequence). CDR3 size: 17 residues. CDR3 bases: TGTGCTAGCAGCTCCCGGACTAGCGCCCGGGGAACCGGGGAGCTGTTTTTT. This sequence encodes CASSSRTSARGTGELFF.

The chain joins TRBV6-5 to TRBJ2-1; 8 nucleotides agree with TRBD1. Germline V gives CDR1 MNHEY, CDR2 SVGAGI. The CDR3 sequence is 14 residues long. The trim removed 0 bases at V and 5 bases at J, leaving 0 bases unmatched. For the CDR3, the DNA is TGTGCCAGCAGTTACTCGGACAGGGACAATGAGCAGTTCTTC. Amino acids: CASSYSDRDNEQFF.

This CDR3 reads CASSLAGGTKSTDTQYF. CDR3 sequence (DNA): TGTGCCAGCAGCCTAGCGGGTGGGACGAAGAGCACAGATACGCAGTATTTT. This chain connects TRBV5-8 to TRBJ2-3; 8 nucleotides align to TRBD2. The trim removed 4 bases at V and 0 bases at J, leaving 10 bases unmatched. The germline V gene has CDR1 SGHTS and CDR2 YDEGEE. The CDR3 extends over 17 amino acids.

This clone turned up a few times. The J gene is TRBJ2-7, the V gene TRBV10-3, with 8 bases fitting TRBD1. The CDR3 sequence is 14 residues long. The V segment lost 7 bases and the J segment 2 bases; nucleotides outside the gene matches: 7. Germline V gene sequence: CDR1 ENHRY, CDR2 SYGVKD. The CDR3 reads CAITSGQGPYEQYF. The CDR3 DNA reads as TGTGCCATCACCTCCGGACAGGGCCCCTACGAGCAGTACTTC.

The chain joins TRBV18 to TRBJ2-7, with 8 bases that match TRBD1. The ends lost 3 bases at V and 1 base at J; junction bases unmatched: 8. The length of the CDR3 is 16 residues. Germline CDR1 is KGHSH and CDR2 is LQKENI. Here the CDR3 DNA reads TGTGCCAGCTCACCTGTGGCAGGGGGCAGTTCCTACGAGCAGTACTTC. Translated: CASSPVAGGSSYEQYF.

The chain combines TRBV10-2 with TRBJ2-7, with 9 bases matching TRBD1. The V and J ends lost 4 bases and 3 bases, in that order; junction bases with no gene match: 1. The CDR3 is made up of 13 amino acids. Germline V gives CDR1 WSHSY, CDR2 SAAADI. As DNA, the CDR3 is TGCGCCAGCAGTGTGGACAGGGGCTACGAGCAGTACTTC. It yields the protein CASSVDRGYEQYF.

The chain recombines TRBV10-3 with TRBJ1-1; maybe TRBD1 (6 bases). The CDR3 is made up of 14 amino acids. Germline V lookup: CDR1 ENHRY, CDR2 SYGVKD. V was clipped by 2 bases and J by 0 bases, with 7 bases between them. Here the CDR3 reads CAISENRVNTEAFF. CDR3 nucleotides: TGTGCCATCAGTGAGAACAGGGTGAACACTGAAGCTTTCTTT.

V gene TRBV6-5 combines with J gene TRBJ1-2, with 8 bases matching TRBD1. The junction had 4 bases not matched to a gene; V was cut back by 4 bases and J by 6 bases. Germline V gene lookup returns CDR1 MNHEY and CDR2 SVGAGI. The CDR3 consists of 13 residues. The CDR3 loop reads CASSSTGGNGYTF. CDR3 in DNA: TGTGCCAGCAGTTCCACAGGGGGTAATGGCTACACCTTC.

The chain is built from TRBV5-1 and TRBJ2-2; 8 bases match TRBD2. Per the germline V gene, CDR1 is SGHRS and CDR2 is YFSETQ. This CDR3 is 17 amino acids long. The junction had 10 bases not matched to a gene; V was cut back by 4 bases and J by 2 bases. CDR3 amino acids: CASSGGTSVTNTGELFF. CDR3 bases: TGCGCCAGCAGCGGAGGGACTAGTGTTACAAACACCGGGGAGCTGTTTTTT.

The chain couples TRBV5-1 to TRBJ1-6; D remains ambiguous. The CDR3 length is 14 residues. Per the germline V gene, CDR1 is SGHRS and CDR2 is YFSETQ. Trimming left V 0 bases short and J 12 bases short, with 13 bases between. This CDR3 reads CASSLVPALEPLHF. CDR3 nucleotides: TGCGCCAGCAGCTTGGTTCCGGCGTTAGAACCCCTCCACTTT.

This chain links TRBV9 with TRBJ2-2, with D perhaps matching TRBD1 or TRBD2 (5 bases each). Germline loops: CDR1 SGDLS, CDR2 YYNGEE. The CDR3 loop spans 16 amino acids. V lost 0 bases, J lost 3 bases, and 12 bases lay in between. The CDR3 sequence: CASSVGQGRDTGELFF. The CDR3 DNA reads TGTGCCAGCAGCGTAGGCCAGGGACGAGACACCGGGGAGCTGTTTTTT. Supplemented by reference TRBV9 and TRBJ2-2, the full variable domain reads DSGVTQTPKHLITATGQRVTLRCSPRSGDLSVYWYQQSLDQGLQFLIQYYNGEERAKGNILERFSAQQFPDLHSELNLSSLELGDSALYFCASSVGQGRDTGELFFGEGSRLTVL.

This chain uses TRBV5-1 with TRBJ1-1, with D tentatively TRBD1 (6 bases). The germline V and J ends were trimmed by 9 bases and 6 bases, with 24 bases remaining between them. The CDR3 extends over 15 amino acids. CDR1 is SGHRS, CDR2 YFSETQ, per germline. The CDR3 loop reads CAITRDTVRPPEAFF. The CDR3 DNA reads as TGCGCCATAACACGGGACACAGTCCGGCCCCCTGAAGCTTTCTTT. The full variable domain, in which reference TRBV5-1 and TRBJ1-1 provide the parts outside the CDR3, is KAGVTQTPRYLIKTRGQQVTLSCSPISGHRSVSWYQQTPGQGLQFLFEYFSETQRNKGNFPGRFSGRQFSNSRSEMNVSTLELGDSALYLCAITRDTVRPPEAFFGQGTRLTVV.

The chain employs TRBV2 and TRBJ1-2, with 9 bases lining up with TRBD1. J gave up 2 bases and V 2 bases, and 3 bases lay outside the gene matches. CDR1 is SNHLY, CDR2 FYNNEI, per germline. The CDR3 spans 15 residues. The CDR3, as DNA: TGTGCCAGCAGTGAAACAGGGGGCGGAAACTATGGCTACACCTTC. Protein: CASSETGGGNYGYTF.

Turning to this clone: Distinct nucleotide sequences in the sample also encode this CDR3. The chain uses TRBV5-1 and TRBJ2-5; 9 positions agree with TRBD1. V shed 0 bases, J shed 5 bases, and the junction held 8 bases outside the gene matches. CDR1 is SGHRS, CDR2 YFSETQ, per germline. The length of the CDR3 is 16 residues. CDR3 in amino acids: CASSLAPQGAQETQYF. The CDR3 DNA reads TGCGCCAGCAGCTTGGCTCCACAGGGGGCCCAGGAGACCCAGTACTTC.

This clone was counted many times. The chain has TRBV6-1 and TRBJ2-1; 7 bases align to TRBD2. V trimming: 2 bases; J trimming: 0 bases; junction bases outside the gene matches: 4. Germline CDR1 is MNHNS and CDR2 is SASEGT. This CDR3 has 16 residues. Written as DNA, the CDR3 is TGTGCCAGCAGTGAATGGCGGGGGAGCTCCTACAATGAGCAGTTCTTC. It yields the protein CASSEWRGSSYNEQFF.

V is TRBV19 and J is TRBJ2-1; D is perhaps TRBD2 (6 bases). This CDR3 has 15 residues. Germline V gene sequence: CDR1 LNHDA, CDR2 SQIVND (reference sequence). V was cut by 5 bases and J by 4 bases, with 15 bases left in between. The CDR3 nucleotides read TGTGCCAGTAGTTTTCCGCGGGGTCGATACAATGAGCAGTTCTTC. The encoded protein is CASSFPRGRYNEQFF.

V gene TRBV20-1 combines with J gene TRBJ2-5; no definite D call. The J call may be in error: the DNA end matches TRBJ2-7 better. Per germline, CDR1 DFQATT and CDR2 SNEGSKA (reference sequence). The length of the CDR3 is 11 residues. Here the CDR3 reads CSVGSDYEQYF. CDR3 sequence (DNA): TGCAGTGTCGGGTCCGACTACGAGCAGTACTTC.

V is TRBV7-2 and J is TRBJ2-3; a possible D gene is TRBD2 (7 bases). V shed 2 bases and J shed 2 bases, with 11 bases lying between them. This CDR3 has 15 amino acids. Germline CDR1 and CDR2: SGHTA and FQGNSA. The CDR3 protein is CASSLPGGPTDTQYF. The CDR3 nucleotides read TGTGCCAGCAGCTTACCCGGGGGGCCCACAGATACGCAGTATTTT.

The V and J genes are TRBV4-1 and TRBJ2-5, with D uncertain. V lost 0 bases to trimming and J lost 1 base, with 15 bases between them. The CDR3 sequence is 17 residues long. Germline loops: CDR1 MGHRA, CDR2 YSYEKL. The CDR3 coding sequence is TGCGCCAGCAGCCAAGATCCCCGGACCAGTACCCAAGAGACCCAGTACTTC. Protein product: CASSQDPRTSTQETQYF.

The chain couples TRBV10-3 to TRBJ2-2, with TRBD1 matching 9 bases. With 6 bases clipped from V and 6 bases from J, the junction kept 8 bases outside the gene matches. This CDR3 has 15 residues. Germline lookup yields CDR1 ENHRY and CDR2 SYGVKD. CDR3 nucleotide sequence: TGTGCCATCAGGCCGGGACAGGGAACGGCCGGGGAGCTGTTTTTT. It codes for CAIRPGQGTAGELFF.